The sequence of this TCR beta chain was determined in a study of beta chain features in type 1 diabetes. Across the whole study: Cell yields, gender and age were comparable in patients and healthy donors.

Study results and caveats: Among patients with Type 1 diabetes, TCRB CDR3s were moderately but significantly shorter in every one of the four CD4+ subsets.

The V segment lost 1 base and the J segment 8 bases; nucleotides outside the gene matches: 8. The CDR3 loop spans 15 amino acids. Germline V gives CDR1 LNHDA, CDR2 SQIVND (reference sequence). A few counts support this clone. What it recognizes is unknown. All of the isolated RNA was reverse transcribed, so expressed TCRB transcripts were sequenced. Profiling relied on immunoSEQ multiplex PCR, and the TCRdb table lists in-frame clones only, not all of them. The data contain around 280,000 clones, roughly 15% of them singletons. The TCR was taken from a young man with type 1 diabetes. The chain employs TRBV19 and TRBJ2-1; 7 nucleotides align to TRBD2. The sequenced sample consisted of naive CD4+ T cells from blood. For the CDR3, the DNA is TGTGCCAGTAGTATAGTGTGGGAGGGCCGATATGAGCAGTTCTTC. Translation: CASSIVWEGRYEQFF.